This T cell receptor beta chain was found in a study of cytomegalovirus exposure and HLA in healthy donors listed by TCRdb under 2017. With regard to the full study: In an earlier analysis of 587 of the donors, 250 to 350 Gb of sequence data and some 100 million unique TCR beta sequences from roughly 190 million T cells were reported. An early release that covered some 630 HLA-typed donors contained 250 to 350 gigabases of sequencing data and tens of millions of unique TCR sequences. Among the 398 genotyped donors, 81% belonged to the genetic ancestry cluster associated with self-reported Caucasian donors. The study aimed to test whether signatures of past pathogen exposure could be identified by cataloging public T cell receptors. The study used immunosequencing to profile the T cell repertoires of several hundred subjects and linked those repertoires to cytomegalovirus serostatus. A separate validation cohort of more than 100 different subjects was used in addition to the approximately 700-subject first cohort. To predict cytomegalovirus infection status, the study brought together high-throughput TCR immunosequencing, statistical association of individual TCRs with disease status, and machine learning. In a later analysis, previously published TCR beta repertoires from hundreds of donors were re-analyzed and high-resolution HLA genotyping was added so that TCR occurrence patterns could be studied. In the later analysis, no new phenotypic data were used to find candidate immune exposures; instead, reliance was placed on TCR beta sequences and their occurrence across donors. To decide whether each TCR beta V gene segment behaved as functional or pseudogenic, an earlier analysis of 587 of the donors relied on high-throughput TCR beta sequencing. Alongside the repertoire data, information on donor age, sex, ethnicity and CMV serostatus was compiled. In a later genetic analysis, genome-wide SNP genotypes for about 55% of the roughly 670 donors were used, and that subset was treated as a discovery cohort. Every repertoire in the discovery cohort had been generated on one and the same sequencing platform. Both class I and class II loci were covered by HLA typing, at four-digit resolution. The number of typed donors differed by locus: about 620-640 for A, B, C, DRB1 and DQB1; approximately 520 for DQA1; fewer than 610 for DPA1; and 450 to 480 for DPB1. Five DR-DQ haplotypes were treated as single units for association and clustering because of strong linkage in the cohort. Among some 410 genotyped donors of the cohort, an average of around 240,000 unique TCR beta nucleotide sequences was sequenced per donor, of which 15% to 20% were non-productive.

Note on this clone: Its cognate antigen has yet to be identified. No per-base quality is available; no much larger clone lies one base away.

V is cut by 4 bases and J by 4 bases, and the space between the germline ends is 13 bases. The CDR3 numbers 14 residues from cysteine through phenylalanine. Only CDR3 DNA remains: 42 bases, in frame from the first base. The CDR1 and CDR2 encoded by the germline V gene are SGDLS and YYNGEE. General conclusions and limits of the study: Compared with equally common non-associated chains, HLA-associated TCR beta chains in a later analysis were more clonally expanded and had lower generation probabilities. The only immune exposure information available for the cohort was CMV serostatus. In a later analysis, the rate of TCR association differed among HLA loci, with DRB1 alleles having the most associated TCRs and HLA-C alleles having the fewest. An earlier analysis of approximately 540 of the donors showed that most TCR beta V segments appeared in productive rearrangements either about 87% or about 30% of the time, which broadly matched IMGT annotations. The cohort was sequenced for TCR beta chains only, and without alpha or paired-chain data the features that could be detected were limited. In the study, some 160 TCR beta chains were listed as associated with cytomegalovirus. A later genetic analysis reported fewer N-insertions in productive TCRs among donors in an Asian-associated ancestry cluster than the approximately 670-donor mean. It was suggested by the authors that the approach could potentially be generalized to other disease states and immunological phenotypes. In a later analysis, several top co-occurrence clusters were reported to appear linked to parvovirus B19, influenza, CMV and Epstein-Barr virus. Specific HLA alleles were associated with around 18,000 TCR beta sequences at a false discovery rate of 0.05 in a later analysis. Most CMV-associated TCR beta chains appeared to be HLA-restricted in a later analysis, and the HLA associations seemed to be driven largely by CMV exposure. In vitro tests confirmed that a few of the cytomegalovirus-associated TCR beta chains recognize cytomegalovirus antigens. Correlated functional status among segregating V segments might be attributable to linkage disequilibrium, but an unknown experimental factor could not be ruled out. Assigning TCR associations to individual alleles was difficult when HLA alleles, especially DR and DQ, strongly co-occurred. Because HLA typing was missing for some donors at each locus, association tests included only the typed subset. In a later genetic analysis, a missense DCLRE1C variant was associated with V-gene and J-gene trimming of TCR beta chains, and the association was replicated in an independent cohort. A further reported finding was that TCR beta sequences accurately predicted the HLA-A and HLA-B alleles for most subjects in the first cohort. Presence/absence analyses assumed roughly uniform sequencing depth across donors, an assumption that may not hold. Because counts were too low, around 18 rarely observed V segments, including chromosome 9 orphons, were left out of the earlier analysis of about 620 of the donors. Cytomegalovirus status was reported to be diagnosed by the classifier with high specificity and sensitivity in both the original and validation cohorts. Most TCR sequences were seen in very few donors, while some public TCRs were found in many individuals. The 87-base-pair reads could not distinguish some IMGT-functional V segments, including TRBV6-2 and TRBV6-3, so those segments were excluded. A cluster of highly shared sequence variants was judged likely to be a technical artifact of the sequencing pipeline.

The library was produced with the immunoSEQ multiplex PCR assay. The multiplex PCR relied on a mix of 60 forward primers for TCR Vbeta segments and 13 reverse primers for TCR Jbeta segments. The CDR3 region of rearranged TCR beta genes was amplified from genomic DNA by a multiplex PCR assay. Amplified TCR beta libraries were sequenced as 87-base-pair reads on the Illumina HiSeq System. As for the original processing: A later analysis tallied some 79 million unique TCR beta chains across the 666 repertoires, and about 10 million of those chains were shared by two or more donors. Raw reads were error-corrected and collapsed into unique sequences by a nearest-neighbor algorithm in which closely related sequences were merged to remove PCR and sequencing errors. To assign V, D and J gene segments, CDR3 sequences were aligned to IMGT reference sequences. For a sequence to be retained, at least a six-nucleotide match to both a V gene segment and a J gene segment was required. Rearrangements were classified as productive when the CDR3 lacked stop codons and remained in frame with V and J, and all other rearrangements were classified as non-productive. Following IMGT convention, CDR3 was defined as the stretch from the second conserved V-encoded cysteine up to the conserved J-encoded phenylalanine. Sequences without an unambiguous match to a single V gene segment were excluded from the earlier analysis of 587 of the donors. An earlier analysis of just under 600 of the donors called V segments functional above 56.7% productive rearrangements and segregating when the between-donor standard deviation exceeded 5%. A statistical classification framework was built for diagnosing cytomegalovirus status from the catalog of TCR beta chain sequences. In a later analysis, V and J genes were assigned by comparing TCR nucleotide sequences against IMGT/GENE-DB human TR gene sequences. In a later analysis, CDR3 sequences and most-parsimonious VDJ recombination scenarios were assigned using the TCRdist pipeline. In a later analysis, each TCR beta chain was defined by its CDR3 amino acid sequence together with its V-gene family, and reads lacking a unique V-gene family were excluded. As a way to deal with suspected cross-contamination and a sequencing artifact, a later analysis dropped more than 500 nucleotide sequences that were highly shared and had low generation probability. A later analysis calculated a clonal expansion index for each public chain from normalized within-repertoire ranks of inferred template counts. Generation probabilities in a later analysis came from a VDJ recombination model fitted to out-of-frame rearrangements, and those results were checked against IGoR. Hypergeometric tests were used in a later analysis to score TCR-TCR, TCR-HLA and TCR-CMV co-occurrence, with a repertoire-size bias correction applied to the TCR pairs. A later analysis estimated false discovery rates by permuting HLA or CMV assignments 20 times. In a later analysis, co-occurring TCRs were grouped using DBSCAN, and TCRdist sequence similarity was added for clustering within HLA-allele-positive subsets. Repertoires with fewer than 30,000 or more than 120,000 public chains were left out of co-occurrence clustering, as were four to six repertoires with anomalous nucleotide sharing. The table was pulled from immuneACCESS by TCRdb, which kept in-frame rearrangements only. Such tables lose some clones; where checked, under half of the loss comes from unresolved V genes, and the rest has no known cause. D and trimming come from the DNA, and the V and J calls and clone size come from that table. The sample profile shows more than 150,000 clones; roughly 77% of them were found once. Less than 9.5% of the sample rests with the top ten.

The cohort was made up of about 610 healthy bone marrow donors. At the time of sampling, all cohort members were nominally healthy, though unrecorded immune exposures were likely present. The donor was CMV seropositive and belonged to the group of more than 250 seropositive cohort members. A peripheral blood sample was provided by each donor, and peripheral blood mononuclear cells were used for TCR beta sequencing. The Qiagen DNeasy Blood Extraction Kit was used to extract genomic DNA from the blood cell samples. Material: PBMCs. Recombination joined TRBV9 with TRBJ2-3, with no confidently assigned D gene. This clonotype was sampled from a woman aged 35 to 49 in good health and CMV-seropositive. The CDR3 sequence is CASSPRSVADTQYF. The DNA sequence is as follows: TGTGCCAGCAGCCCCCGGTCGGTCGCAGATACGCAGTATTTT.